This T cell receptor (beta chain) was obtained from a study of shared clonotypes between healthy human individuals. It was on ten immunoSEQ deep assay plates that unsorted PBMC DNA was sequenced. Profiling relied on immunoSEQ multiplex PCR, and the TCRdb table lists in-frame clones only, not all of them. The sample carries 450,000 to 500,000 clones, about 78% recorded once. From germline, CDR1 is SGHTA and CDR2 FQGTGA. Trimming removed 4 bases from V and 5 bases from J, with 8 bases in between. This CDR3 has 13 residues. Study-wide points: The low donor count limited represented genetic and exposure-history diversity. Clonotype sharing among donors likely depends on sequencing depth.

Unsorted samples relied on roughly 99 million PBMCs, which served as the source of genomic DNA. Remarks on this clone: Its specificity is unknown.

The source material was PBMCs. The receptor's source is a woman aged 40-49 years in good health. Some clones in this sample may be carry-over from other donors' samples. The chain employs TRBV7-3 and TRBJ2-2, with D unresolved. This chain's CDR3 is CASSSGWTGELFF. In DNA, the CDR3 is TGTGCCAGCAGCTCTGGGTGGACCGGGGAGCTGTTTTTT.